These T cell receptor beta chains were read from a single sample in a study of CD8 T cells in Susac syndrome. TCRdb re-called the immunoSEQ multiplex PCR reads with MiXCR, one entry per CDR3 protein. The table shows 250,000 to 300,000 distinct CDR3 sequences, with around 91% occurring only once. The source material was CD8+ T cells from PBMCs. The source of these receptors is a human donor with multiple sclerosis. Each CDR3 is given with its conserved first and last residue. The order of the fields is D gene, clone size, J gene, V gene, CDR3 DNA, CDR3 protein. D genes are given only for firm matches. Where a row states a size, it is once, few, many or the class of an expanded clone; other rows omit it.

>TRBD2|NA|TRBJ2-1|TRBV4-3
TGCGCCAGCAGCCAAGATAGGACTAGCGGAAAGAATGAGCAGTTCTTC
CASSQDRTSGKNEQFF
>TRBD1|NA|TRBJ1-2|TRBV28
TGTGCCAGCAGTTTGGTGCAGGGGGGGTGGCAGGGCTACACCTTC
CASSLVQGGWQGYTF
>TRBD1|once|TRBJ2-7|TRBV28
TGTGCCAGCAGTTTATCACCGGGACAGGGAACCTACGAGCAGTACTTC
CASSLSPGQGTYEQYF
>NA|NA|TRBJ2-1|TRBV30
TGTGCCTGGAGTGTACTGTTTCGGGACGGACCCTACAATGAGCAGTTCTTC
CAWSVLFRDGPYNEQFF
>NA|NA|TRBJ2-7|TRBV6-1
TGTGCCAGCAGTGACCCCTACAGGGTGCATCACTACGAGCAGTACTTC
CASSDPYRVHHYEQYF
>TRBD2|once|TRBJ2-7|TRBV7-9
TGTGCCAGCAGACCTGGAAGCGGGGGGCCTCGTGAGCAGTACTTC
CASRPGSGGPREQYF
>TRBD1|NA|TRBJ1-4|TRBV7-8
TGTGCCAGCAGCTTCGACAGGGCAGCAACTAATGAAAAACTGTTTTTT
CASSFDRAATNEKLFF
>NA|NA|TRBJ2-1|TRBV30
TGTGCCTGGAAGGAAGGTGGGACCAATGAGCAGTTCTTC
CAWKEGGTNEQFF
>NA|NA|TRBJ1-1|TRBV7-6
TGTGCCAGCAGCCCTGACTTCAACACTGAAGCTTTCTTT
CASSPDFNTEAFF
>NA|NA|TRBJ2-2|TRBV11-3
TGTGCCAGCAGCGAAACACAGGGCCCGAACACCGGGGAGCTGTTTTTT
CASSETQGPNTGELFF
>TRBD1|few|TRBJ2-3|TRBV4-3
TGCGCCAGCAGCGGGACAGCCGAGCAGTATTTT
CASSGTAEQYF
>NA|NA|TRBJ1-2|TRBV9
TGTGCCAGCAGCGTACACAGGGATGGCTACACCTTC
CASSVHRDGYTF
>TRBD2|NA|TRBJ2-2|TRBV29-1
TGCAGCGCAGCCCGTACTAGCGGGAGGCGCGCCGGGGAGCTGTTTTTT
CSAARTSGRRAGELFF
>NA|once|TRBJ2-7|TRBV5-1
TGCGCCAGCAGCTTGTATGGGGGTCAGTACGAGCAGTACTTC
CASSLYGGQYEQYF
>TRBD2|NA|TRBJ2-3|TRBV4-2
TGTGCCAGCAGCCAACGACTAGCGGGGGGGAGCACAGATACGCAGTATTTT
CASSQRLAGGSTDTQYF
>NA|NA|TRBJ2-5|TRBV27
TGTGCCAGCAGATTAAGGGAGACCCAGTACTTC
CASRLRETQYF